The entry that follows covers one T cell receptor (beta chain) sequence. The antigen it recognizes is unknown. No much larger clone is present one base from it, and per-base qualities are unavailable. Including the terminal cysteine and phenylalanine, the CDR3 comprises 17 residues. Of the read, only the CDR3 DNA is kept; its 51 bases are in frame from base 1. The germline V gene gives CDR1 as LGHNA and CDR2 as YNFKEQ. The junction shows trimming of 1 base on V and 0 bases on J, plus 14 bases between the germline ends. In Seattle, one collaborating source enrolled patients while the infection was active and tracked those patients longitudinally over the course of disease. Whole blood was collected in K2EDTA tubes by collaborating institutions according to the institutions' own protocols. For TCRbeta analysis, collaborators shipped samples as frozen whole blood, isolated PBMCs, or DNA extracted from either of those sample types.

The sample belongs to a study of blood T cell repertoires in COVID-19 (TCRdb year 2020). Looking at the study overall: Samples from collaborators originated in the United States, Italy and Spain and spanned both the acute and convalescent phases of COVID-19. The prospective study material was composed of cDNA or gDNA derived from T cells, B-cell-depleted T cells, or PBMCs. Subjects who had been exposed to COVID-19, were actively infected with it, or had recovered from it provided the deeply sampled blood TCRbeta repertoires that made up the dataset. A freely available public database, intended as a resource for researchers studying the immune response to SARS-CoV-2, is where the repertoires were released. Samples came from the ongoing ImmuneRACE study (first 160 participants) plus 1,254 subjects from 6 global collaborators. The sample metadata nearly always contained a de-identified subject ID, COVID-19 status, age in years and sex. Where available, HLA class I and class II types were taken from metadata supplied by the sample provider and were not determined by assay-based typing.

The immunoSEQ Assay, a bias-controlled multiplex PCR, was used to amplify TCRbeta CDR3 regions from genomic DNA. Per the original workflow: The number of nucleated cells in each sample was estimated from the amplification of reference gene primers within the assay. To quantify the absolute abundance of each unique TCRbeta CDR3 rearrangement, sequence reads were collapsed and filtered. For each sample, productive Simpson clonality was calculated by taking the square root of Simpson's diversity index across productive rearrangements. TCRdb carries this immuneACCESS record with in-frame sequences only. Its versions omit some clonotypes, under half of them owing to an unresolved V gene in the studies checked, with the rest unexplained. The DNA was the basis for D and trimming; V, J and clone size are from that table. The sample table contains more than 200,000 clones; only one count was recorded for approximately 90% of them. The top ten clonotypes cover 2% to 3% of the sample.

The paper as a whole reports these results and caveats: How much clinical and demographic metadata was included differed by source and by participant, and the metadata was provided uncurated.

This clonotype originated in a man younger than 40 with COVID-19, enrolled during active disease. The chain joins TRBV4-2 to TRBJ2-3; TRBD2 could be the D gene, as 6 bases match. The material sequenced was peripheral blood. At the DNA level, the sequence is TGTGCCAGCAGCCAAGGTGCGGCGGGGAGAAGCACAGATACGCAGTATTTT. This translates into CASSQGAAGRSTDTQYF.